This T cell receptor beta chain was identified during a study of blood T cell repertoires in COVID-19. For the study at large: T cells, B-cell-depleted T cells, or PBMCs supplied cDNA or gDNA.

Profiling relied on immunoSEQ multiplex PCR, and the TCRdb table lists in-frame clones only, not all of them. The table shows hundreds of thousands of clones, with approximately 90% occurring only once. Germline CDR1 is LGHNT and CDR2 is FRNRAP. V was cut by 3 bases and J by 1 base, with 9 bases left in between. The CDR3 runs 14 residues. This receptor was identified in a man aged 18 to 30 who had recovered from COVID-19. The gene calls are TRBV12-5 and TRBJ2-5, with D possibly TRBD1 on 5 matching bases. The sequenced material came from PBMCs or T cells enriched from blood (not recorded which). The CDR3 DNA is TGTGCTAGTGGTTTAAGACAGTCCCAAGAGACCCAGTACTTC. Translation gives CASGLRQSQETQYF.